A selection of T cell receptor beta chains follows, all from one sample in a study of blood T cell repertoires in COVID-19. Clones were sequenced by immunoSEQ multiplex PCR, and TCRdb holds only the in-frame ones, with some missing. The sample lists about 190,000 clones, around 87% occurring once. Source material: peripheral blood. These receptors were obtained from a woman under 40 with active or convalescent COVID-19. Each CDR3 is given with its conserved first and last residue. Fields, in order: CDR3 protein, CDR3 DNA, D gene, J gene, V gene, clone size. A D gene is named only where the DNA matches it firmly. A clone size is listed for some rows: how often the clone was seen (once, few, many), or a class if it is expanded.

CDR3aa: CASSPGAGEAFF
CDR3nt: TGTGCCAGCTCACCTGGGGCAGGGGAAGCTTTCTTT
d_gene: -
j_gene: TRBJ1-1
v_gene: TRBV18
abundance: -

CDR3aa: CASSLSNQPQHF
CDR3nt: TGTGCCAGCAGCTTGTCTAACCAGCCCCAGCATTTT
d_gene: -
j_gene: TRBJ1-5
v_gene: TRBV5-6
abundance: -

CDR3aa: CASSITDSLPNTEAFF
CDR3nt: TGTGCCAGCAGTATTACTGACAGTCTACCGAACACTGAAGCTTTCTTT
d_gene: -
j_gene: TRBJ1-1
v_gene: TRBV28
abundance: -

CDR3aa: CASSYRPGQGARELFF
CDR3nt: TGTGCCAGCTCTTACCGACCGGGACAGGGGGCCCGGGAGCTGTTTTTT
d_gene: TRBD1
j_gene: TRBJ2-2
v_gene: TRBV18
abundance: -

CDR3aa: CASSLGSSGRDEQFF
CDR3nt: TGTGCCAGCAGTTTAGGTTCTAGCGGGAGGGATGAGCAGTTCTTC
d_gene: TRBD2
j_gene: TRBJ2-1
v_gene: TRBV27
abundance: -

CDR3aa: CASSSGQGKTEAFF
CDR3nt: TGCGCCAGCAGCTCGGGACAGGGGAAAACTGAAGCTTTCTTT
d_gene: TRBD1
j_gene: TRBJ1-1
v_gene: TRBV5-1
abundance: -

CDR3aa: CASSSGQGAGETQYF
CDR3nt: TGCGCCAGCAGCTCGGGACAGGGGGCAGGGGAGACCCAGTACTTC
d_gene: TRBD1
j_gene: TRBJ2-5
v_gene: TRBV5-1
abundance: -

CDR3aa: CASAPTAAGEGATQYF
CDR3nt: TGTGCCAGCGCTCCAACAGCGGCGGGAGAAGGCGCTACGCAGTATTTT
d_gene: TRBD2
j_gene: TRBJ2-3
v_gene: TRBV19
abundance: -

CDR3aa: CSVEGLNYGYTF
CDR3nt: TGCAGCGTTGAGGGACTTAACTATGGCTACACCTTC
d_gene: -
j_gene: TRBJ1-2
v_gene: TRBV29-1
abundance: -

CDR3aa: CASSSGSGPTTEAFF
CDR3nt: TGTGCCAGTAGTTCTGGCTCGGGTCCGACCACTGAAGCTTTCTTT
d_gene: -
j_gene: TRBJ1-1
v_gene: TRBV19
abundance: -

CDR3aa: CSAKSNTGELFF
CDR3nt: TGCAGCGCTAAATCCAACACCGGGGAGCTGTTTTTT
d_gene: -
j_gene: TRBJ2-2
v_gene: TRBV29-1
abundance: -

CDR3aa: CASSVAFQGKYNSPLHF
CDR3nt: TGTGCCAGCAGCGTAGCTTTCCAGGGTAAATATAATTCACCCCTCCACTTT
d_gene: -
j_gene: TRBJ1-6
v_gene: TRBV9
abundance: -

CDR3aa: CASRQGAVYNEQFF
CDR3nt: TGTGCCAGCAGGCAGGGGGCCGTTTACAATGAGCAGTTCTTC
d_gene: TRBD1
j_gene: TRBJ2-1
v_gene: TRBV2
abundance: -

CDR3aa: CASSPPTGGGETQYF
CDR3nt: TGTGCCAGCAGTCCGCCGACAGGGGGCGGTGAGACCCAGTACTTC
d_gene: TRBD1
j_gene: TRBJ2-5
v_gene: TRBV6-6
abundance: -

CDR3aa: CAITPGTGANEQYF
CDR3nt: TGTGCCATCACCCCCGGGACAGGGGCCAACGAGCAGTACTTC
d_gene: TRBD1
j_gene: TRBJ2-7
v_gene: TRBV10-3
abundance: -

CDR3aa: CASSLIQGLADTEAFF
CDR3nt: TGTGCCAGCAGCTTAATCCAGGGGCTTGCGGACACTGAAGCTTTCTTT
d_gene: -
j_gene: TRBJ1-1
v_gene: TRBV7-8
abundance: few

CDR3aa: CASSLVGGSSYNEQFF
CDR3nt: TGTGCCAGCAGCTTAGTTGGCGGGAGTTCCTACAATGAGCAGTTCTTC
d_gene: TRBD2
j_gene: TRBJ2-1
v_gene: TRBV7-6
abundance: -

CDR3aa: CATHRTVTSTDTQYF
CDR3nt: TGTGCCACCCACCGGACAGTCACTAGCACAGATACGCAGTATTTT
d_gene: -
j_gene: TRBJ2-3
v_gene: TRBV15
abundance: once

CDR3aa: CASSLTVPNYGYTF
CDR3nt: TGTGCCAGCAGTTTAACGGTACCTAACTATGGCTACACCTTC
d_gene: -
j_gene: TRBJ1-2
v_gene: TRBV28
abundance: -